This passage covers 3 T cell receptor beta chains from one sample sequenced in a study of T cells of healthy individuals. TCRdb ran MiXCR on the 5' RACE reads and lists one entry per CDR3 protein. The sample lists about 63,000 distinct CDR3 sequences, 15% to 20% occurring once. The receptors derive from a human donor in good health.

The V gene is TRBV7-6, the J gene TRBJ2-1; 8 bases are shared with TRBD1. V was clipped by 5 bases and J by 1 base; unmatched bases: 4. Germline lookup yields CDR1 SGHVS and CDR2 FNYEAQ. The CDR3 contains 15 residues. This chain's CDR3 is CASSRTGGSYNEQFF. The CDR3 DNA reads as TGTGCCAGCAGCCGAACAGGGGGGTCCTACAATGAGCAGTTCTTC.

This clonotype was found a few times. The chain is built from TRBV4-1 and TRBJ2-2; 7 positions match TRBD2. This CDR3 region has 17 residues. The germline V gene encodes CDR1 MGHRA and CDR2 YSYEKL. Germline trimming cut 1 base from V and 4 bases from J; bases unmatched to any gene: 9. For the CDR3, the DNA is TGCGCCAGCAGCCAAGCAAGCCCTAGCGGACTCACCGGGGAGCTGTTTTTT. Translating gives CASSQASPSGLTGELFF.

In its sample, this clonotype was seen a few times. J is TRBJ2-1 and V is TRBV2, with TRBD1 matching over 9 bases. This CDR3 region has 14 residues. The V and J ends lost 8 bases and 3 bases, in that order; junction bases with no gene match: 5. Germline CDR1 reads SNHLY; CDR2 reads FYNNEI. CDR3: CASRDRALYNEQFF. In DNA, the CDR3 is TGTGCCAGCCGGGACAGGGCTCTCTACAATGAGCAGTTCTTC.